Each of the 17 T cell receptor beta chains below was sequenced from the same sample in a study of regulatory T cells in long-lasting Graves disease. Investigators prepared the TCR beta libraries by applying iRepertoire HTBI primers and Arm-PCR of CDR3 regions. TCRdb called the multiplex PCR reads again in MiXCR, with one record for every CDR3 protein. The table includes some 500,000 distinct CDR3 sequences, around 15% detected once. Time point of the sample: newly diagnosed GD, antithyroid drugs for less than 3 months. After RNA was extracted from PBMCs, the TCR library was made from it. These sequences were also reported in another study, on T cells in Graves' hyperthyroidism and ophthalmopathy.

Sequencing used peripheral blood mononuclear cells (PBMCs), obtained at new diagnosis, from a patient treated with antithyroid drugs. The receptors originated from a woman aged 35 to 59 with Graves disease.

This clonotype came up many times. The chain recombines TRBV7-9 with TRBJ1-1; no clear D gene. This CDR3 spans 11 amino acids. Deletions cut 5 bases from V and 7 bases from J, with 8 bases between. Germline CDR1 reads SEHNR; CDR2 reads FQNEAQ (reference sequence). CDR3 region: CASSQSLEAFF. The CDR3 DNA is TGTGCCAGCAGCCAGAGCCTTGAAGCTTTCTTT.

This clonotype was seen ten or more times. CDR3 bases: TGTGCCAGCAGGGTCGGCGTTGGGCTCATGAACACTGAAGCTTTCTTT. This sequence encodes CASRVGVGLMNTEAFF. This chain connects TRBV6-1 to TRBJ1-1; D remains unclear. With 6 bases removed from V and 0 bases from J, the gap between germline ends came to 17 bases. There are 16 residues in the CDR3. CDR1 is MNHNS and CDR2 is SASEGT in the germline V gene.

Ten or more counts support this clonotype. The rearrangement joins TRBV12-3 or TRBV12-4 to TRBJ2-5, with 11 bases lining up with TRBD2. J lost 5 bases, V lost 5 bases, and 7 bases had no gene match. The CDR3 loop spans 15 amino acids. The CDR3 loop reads CASSPLAGGQETQYF. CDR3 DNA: TGTGCCAGCAGTCCCCTAGCGGGAGGTCAGGAGACCCAGTACTTC.

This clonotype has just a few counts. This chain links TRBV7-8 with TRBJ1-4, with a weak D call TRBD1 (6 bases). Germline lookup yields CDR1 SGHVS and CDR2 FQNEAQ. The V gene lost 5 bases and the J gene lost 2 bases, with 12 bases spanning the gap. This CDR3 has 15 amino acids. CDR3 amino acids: CASSQQGLTNEKLFF. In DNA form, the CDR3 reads TGTGCCAGCAGCCAACAGGGACTGACTAATGAAAAACTGTTTTTT.

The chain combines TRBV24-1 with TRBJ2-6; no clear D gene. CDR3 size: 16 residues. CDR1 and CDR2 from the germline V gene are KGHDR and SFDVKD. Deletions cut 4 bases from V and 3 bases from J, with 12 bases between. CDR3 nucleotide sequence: TGTGCCACCAGTGAACCCACCAGTGGTGGGGCCAACGTCCTGACTTTC. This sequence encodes CATSEPTSGGANVLTF.

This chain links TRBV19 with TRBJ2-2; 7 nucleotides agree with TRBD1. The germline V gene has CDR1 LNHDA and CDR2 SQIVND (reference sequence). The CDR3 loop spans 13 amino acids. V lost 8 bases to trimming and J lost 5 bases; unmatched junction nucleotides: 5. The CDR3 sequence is CASRSRGTGELFF. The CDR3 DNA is TGTGCCAGTCGGTCCAGGGGGACCGGGGAGCTGTTTTTT.

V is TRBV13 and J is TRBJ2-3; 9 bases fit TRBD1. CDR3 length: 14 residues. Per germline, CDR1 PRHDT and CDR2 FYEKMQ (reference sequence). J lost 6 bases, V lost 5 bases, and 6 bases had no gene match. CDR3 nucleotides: TGTGCCAGCAGCCCTTGGACAGGGGCCGATACGCAGTATTTT. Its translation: CASSPWTGADTQYF.

CDR3 sequence (DNA): TGCAGCGCTTCGGGACAGGGCACAGATACGCAGTATTTT. Protein product: CSASGQGTDTQYF. This rearrangement joins TRBV29-1 to TRBJ2-3, with TRBD1 matching 8 bases. CDR3 length: 13 residues. The J segment lost 1 base and the V segment lost 7 bases, leaving 4 bases of the junction unmatched. Per germline, CDR1 SQVTM and CDR2 ANQGSEA.

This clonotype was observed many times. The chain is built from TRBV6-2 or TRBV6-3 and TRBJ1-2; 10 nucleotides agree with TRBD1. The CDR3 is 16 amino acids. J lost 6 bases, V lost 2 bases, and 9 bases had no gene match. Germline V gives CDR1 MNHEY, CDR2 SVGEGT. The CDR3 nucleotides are TGTGCCAGCAGTTACCGCGACAGGGGGCGTCAGGATGGCTACACCTTC. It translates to CASSYRDRGRQDGYTF.

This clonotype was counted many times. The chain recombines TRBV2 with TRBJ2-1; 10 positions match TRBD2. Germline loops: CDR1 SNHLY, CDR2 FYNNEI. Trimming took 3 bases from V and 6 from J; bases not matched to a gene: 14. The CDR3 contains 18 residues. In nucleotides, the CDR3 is TGTGCCAGCAGTGATCCCACGGTTCTAGCGGGGGCCGTCAATGAGCAGTTCTTC. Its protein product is CASSDPTVLAGAVNEQFF.

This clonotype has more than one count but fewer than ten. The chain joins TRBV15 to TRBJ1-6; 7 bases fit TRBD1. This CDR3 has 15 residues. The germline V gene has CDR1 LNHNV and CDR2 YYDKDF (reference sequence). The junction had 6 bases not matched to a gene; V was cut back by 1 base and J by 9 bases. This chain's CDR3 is CATSRVGQGGSPLHF. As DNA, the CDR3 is TGTGCCACCAGCAGAGTAGGGCAGGGGGGTTCACCCCTCCACTTT.

CDR3 DNA sequence: TGCAGTGCTAGGACACCAATGGATAGCGGCTACACCTTC. Protein: CSARTPMDSGYTF. The V and J genes are TRBV20-1 and TRBJ1-2; D ambiguous. CDR1 and CDR2 from the germline V gene are DFQATT and SNEGSKA (reference sequence). V was cut by 3 bases and J by 8 bases, with 16 bases left in between. The CDR3 has 13 amino acids.

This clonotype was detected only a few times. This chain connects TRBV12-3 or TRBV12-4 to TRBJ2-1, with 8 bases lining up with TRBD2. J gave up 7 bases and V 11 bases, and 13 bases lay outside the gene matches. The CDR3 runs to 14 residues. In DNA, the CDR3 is TGTGCCGGCTCCCCGGGGGGGCCTGGGAATGAGCAGTTCTTC. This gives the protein CAGSPGGPGNEQFF.

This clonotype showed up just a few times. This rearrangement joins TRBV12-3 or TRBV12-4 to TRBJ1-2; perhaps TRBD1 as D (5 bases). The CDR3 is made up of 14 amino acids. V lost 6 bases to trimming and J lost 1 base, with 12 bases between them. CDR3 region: CASSGDGDNYGYTF. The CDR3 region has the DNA TGTGCCAGCAGCGGGGACGGAGATAACTATGGCTACACCTTC.

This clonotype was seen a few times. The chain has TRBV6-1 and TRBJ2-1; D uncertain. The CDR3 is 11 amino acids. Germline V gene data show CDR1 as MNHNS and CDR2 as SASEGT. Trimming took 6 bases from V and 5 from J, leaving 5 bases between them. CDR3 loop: CASRINNEQFF. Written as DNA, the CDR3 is TGTGCCAGCAGAATTAACAATGAGCAGTTCTTC.

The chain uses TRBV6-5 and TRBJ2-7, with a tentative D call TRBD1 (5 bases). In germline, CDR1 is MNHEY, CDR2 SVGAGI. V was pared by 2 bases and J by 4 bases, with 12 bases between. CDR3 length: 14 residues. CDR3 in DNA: TGTGCCAGCAGTTACCAGGGCGCCGGATACGAGCAGTACTTC. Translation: CASSYQGAGYEQYF.

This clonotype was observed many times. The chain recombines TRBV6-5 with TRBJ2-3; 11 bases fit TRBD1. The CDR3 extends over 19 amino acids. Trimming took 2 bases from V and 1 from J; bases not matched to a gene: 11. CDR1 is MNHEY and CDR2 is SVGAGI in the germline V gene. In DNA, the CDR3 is TGTGCCAGCAGTTACCACGGGACAGGGGGTGCACTACGCACAGATACGCAGTATTTT. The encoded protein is CASSYHGTGGALRTDTQYF.